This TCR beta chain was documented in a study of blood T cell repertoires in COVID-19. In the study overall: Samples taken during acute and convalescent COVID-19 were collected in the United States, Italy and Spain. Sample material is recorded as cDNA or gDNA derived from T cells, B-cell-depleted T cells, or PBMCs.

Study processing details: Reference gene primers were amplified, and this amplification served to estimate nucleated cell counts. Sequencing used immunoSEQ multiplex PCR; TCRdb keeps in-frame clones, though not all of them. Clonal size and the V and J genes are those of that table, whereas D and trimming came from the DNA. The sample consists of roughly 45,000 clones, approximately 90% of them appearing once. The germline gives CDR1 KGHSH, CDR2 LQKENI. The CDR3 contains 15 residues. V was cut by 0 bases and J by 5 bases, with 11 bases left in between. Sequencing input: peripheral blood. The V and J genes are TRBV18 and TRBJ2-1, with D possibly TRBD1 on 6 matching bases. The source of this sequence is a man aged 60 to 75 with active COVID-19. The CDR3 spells CASSPPSQGDNEQFF. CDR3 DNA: TGTGCCAGCTCACCACCGTCACAGGGCGACAATGAGCAGTTCTTC.